One sample yielded the 15 T cell receptor beta chains listed below, sequenced in a study of T-cell reconstitution after alpha-beta-depleted transplantation in children. Molecular barcoding with unique molecular identifiers was used for the TCRbeta library. TCRdb itself ran the PCR reads through MiXCR, one entry per CDR3 protein. The sample has about 610,000 distinct CDR3 sequences; roughly a tenth are singletons. Here the sequenced sample was PBMCs from the stem cell graft donor, taken from the stem cell graft. These receptors all stem from a human donor who donated a stem cell graft to a child with acute myeloid leukemia.

This clonotype was observed a few times. V usage is TRBV18 and J usage is TRBJ2-7, with TRBD2 identical over 12 bases. The CDR3 has 15 amino acids. CDR1 KGHSH and CDR2 LQKENI come from the germline V gene. The junction had 5 bases not matched to a gene; V was cut back by 1 base and J by 7 bases. CDR3 sequence reads: CASSPQTSGSREQYF. DNA of the CDR3: TGTGCCAGCTCACCACAGACTAGCGGGAGTAGGGAGCAGTACTTC. Variable domain in full (rest from reference TRBV18 and TRBJ2-7): NAGVMQNPRHLVRRRGQEARLRCSPMKGHSHVYWYRQLPEEGLKFMVYLQKENIIDESGMPKERFSAEFPKEGPSILRIQQVVRGDSAAYFCASSPQTSGSREQYFGPGTRLTVT.

The chain joins TRBV4-2 to TRBJ2-2, with 12 bases fitting TRBD2. The CDR3 has 17 amino acids. CDR1 is LGHNA, CDR2 YNFKEQ, per germline. Losses at the gene ends were 4 bases for V and 8 bases for J; bases not matched to a gene: 11. The CDR3, as DNA: TGTGCCAGCAGCCCCCACAGCGGGACTAGCGGGCGGGGGGAGCTGTTTTTT. Its translation is CASSPHSGTSGRGELFF.

This clonotype turned up a few times. J is TRBJ2-5 and V is TRBV5-5; no definite D call. Per germline, CDR1 SGHKS and CDR2 YYEKEE (reference sequence). V shed 4 bases and J shed 1 base, with 14 bases lying between them. The CDR3 has 15 residues. DNA for the CDR3: TGTGCCAGCAGCCGGGTGGCGCGCGCCCAAGAGACCCAGTACTTC. Amino acids: CASSRVARAQETQYF.

This clonotype turned up a few times. The gene calls are TRBV5-1 and TRBJ1-6, with TRBD1 as a possible D gene (6 bases). The V gene lost 0 bases and the J gene lost 7 bases, with 11 bases spanning the gap. Per the germline V gene, CDR1 is SGHRS and CDR2 is YFSETQ. The CDR3 spans 15 residues. The CDR3 sequence is CASSLDSQGNSPLHF. The DNA of the CDR3 is TGCGCCAGCAGCTTGGATTCACAGGGAAATTCACCCCTCCACTTT.

The V gene is TRBV7-2, the J gene TRBJ2-1; the D gene is possibly TRBD2 (5 bases). CDR1 and CDR2 from the germline V gene are SGHTA and FQGNSA. This CDR3 has 15 residues. V was pared by 5 bases and J by 7 bases, with 18 bases between. The DNA for the CDR3 is TGTGCCAGCAGCGAGATTTTAAGCCGGAGGAATGAGCAGTTCTTC. This translates into CASSEILSRRNEQFF.

This clonotype came up many times. The rearrangement links TRBV29-1 to TRBJ2-1, with 7 positions matching TRBD1. The CDR3 covers 14 residues. CDR1 is SQVTM and CDR2 is ANQGSEA in the germline V gene. Unmatched junction bases numbered 15, after V lost 7 bases and J lost 9 bases. As DNA, the CDR3 is TGCAGCGCCCGAACTTACCCGGGGACAGCTGAGCAGTTCTTC. This encodes CSARTYPGTAEQFF.

The chain is built from TRBV5-1 and TRBJ1-2, with a weak D call TRBD1 (5 bases). This CDR3 is built from 13 residues. V gave up 7 bases and J gave up 0 bases, with 10 bases separating them. Germline assignment: CDR1 SGHRS and CDR2 YFSETQ. The CDR3 bases are TGCGCCAGCGGGGGAATATCTAACTATGGCTACACCTTC. Encoded protein: CASGGISNYGYTF.

This clonotype was detected only a few times. The chain combines TRBV20-1 with TRBJ2-1; 11 bases are a match to TRBD2. Germline V CDR1 and CDR2: DFQATT, SNEGSKA (reference sequence). The trim removed 1 base at V and 9 bases at J, leaving 5 bases unmatched. The CDR3 loop spans 14 amino acids. CDR3 sequence (DNA): TGCAGTGCTAGAGGGACTAGCGGGCCCAGTGAGCAGTTCTTC. It translates to CSARGTSGPSEQFF.

This clonotype came up many times. The V and J genes are TRBV7-9 and TRBJ1-2; possibly TRBD1 for D (6 bases). Trimming stripped 5 bases from V and 4 bases from J, with 11 bases between. This CDR3 region has 13 residues. Germline V gene sequence: CDR1 SEHNR, CDR2 FQNEAQ (reference sequence). In DNA, the CDR3 is TGTGCCAGCAGCCTGAGACAGGTCTATGGCTACACCTTC. Translating it yields CASSLRQVYGYTF.

Only a few counts were recorded for this clonotype. The chain carries TRBV29-1 and TRBJ2-7; perhaps TRBD2 as D (5 bases). Germline CDR1 SQVTM, CDR2 ANQGSEA. V lost 4 bases, J lost 6 bases, and 10 bases lay in between. The CDR3 consists of 11 residues. The CDR3 DNA follows: TGCAGCGTTGCTGAGGGCGGCGAGCAGTACTTC. This translates into CSVAEGGEQYF.

The J gene is TRBJ2-7, the V gene TRBV20-1; TRBD1 agrees at 8 bases. V gave up 3 bases and J gave up 5 bases; unmatched junction bases: 6. Germline values: CDR1 DFQATT, CDR2 SNEGSKA (reference sequence). The CDR3 loop spans 13 amino acids. The CDR3 bases are TGCAGTGCTAGGAACAGGGGGGCGCACGAGCAGTACTTC. It encodes CSARNRGAHEQYF.

This clonotype was observed at least ten times. The J gene is TRBJ1-2, the V gene TRBV2, with unresolved D. Germline assignment: CDR1 SNHLY and CDR2 FYNNEI. Trimming left V 5 bases short and J 3 bases short, with 4 bases between. This CDR3 spans 11 amino acids. In DNA form, the CDR3 reads TGTGCCAGCAGTACGGACTATGGCTACACCTTC. Its translation: CASSTDYGYTF.

The rearrangement joins TRBV28 to TRBJ1-5; TRBD1 is a possible D gene (5 bases). CDR3 length equals 16 residues. The germline V gene encodes CDR1 MDHEN and CDR2 SYDVKM. V was cut by 4 bases and J by 1 base, with 14 bases left in between. Here the CDR3 DNA reads TGTGCCAGCAGTTCAGGGAGTAGTGGGAGCAATCAGCCCCAGCATTTT. Its translation is CASSSGSSGSNQPQHF.

The sample holds a few counts of this clonotype. The chain couples TRBV5-1 to TRBJ1-5; possibly TRBD1 for D (5 bases). CDR3 length equals 16 residues. Germline CDR1 SGHRS, CDR2 YFSETQ. The V end was cut by 4 bases, the J end by 0 bases, with 14 bases between. CDR3 protein: CASSPGAPYSNQPQHF. The CDR3 DNA reads TGCGCCAGCAGCCCCGGGGCACCTTATAGCAATCAGCCCCAGCATTTT.

This clonotype was counted many times. V and J are TRBV6-2 or TRBV6-3 and TRBJ2-3; D gene uncertain. The germline CDR1 and CDR2 sequences are MNHEY and SVGEGT. V lost 5 bases, J lost 2 bases, and 11 bases lay in between. This CDR3 is 14 amino acids long. The CDR3 DNA reads TGTGCCAGCAGTCGCATGATACCCACAGATACGCAGTATTTT. Residues: CASSRMIPTDTQYF.